Below are 28 T cell receptor beta chains sequenced from a single sample in a study of Graves' ophthalmopathy and Graves' hyperthyroidism (dated by TCRdb to the late 2010s). Sequencing took place on an Illumina HiSeq 2000. For repertoire sequencing, TCR beta CDR3 regions were amplified from RNA transcripts. The first round of RT-PCR was done with HTBI primers and the Qiagen OneStep RT-PCR kit, and was followed by a second round of multiplex PCR, then size selection and purification. TCRdb reprocessing: public reads trimmed at Q25 with fastp, clones called with MiXCR, in-frame beta chains kept. Rows matching on CDR3 protein sequence are summarized as one entry with the most common DNA and genes. The sample yields roughly 380,000 distinct CDR3 sequences; approximately 15% were counted once. 5.5% to 7% of the sample lies in the top ten. The sequencing input was peripheral blood. The receptors shown here come from a woman aged 18-35 years with stable Graves' hyperthyroidism. Donor details come from another sample of the same person, matched by shared clones.

This clonotype was observed many times. The V call is TRBV29-1, the J call TRBJ1-1, with D perhaps TRBD1 (6 bases). The germline V gene has CDR1 SQVTM and CDR2 ANQGSEA. The CDR3 extends over 13 amino acids. V was clipped by 4 bases and J by 4 bases, with 13 bases between them. The CDR3 region is CSVVGGAGTEAFF. CDR3 sequence (DNA): TGCAGCGTTGTGGGGGGCGCGGGCACTGAAGCTTTCTTT.

This clonotype was seen many times. The chain carries TRBV19 and TRBJ1-5, with no clear D. V lost 1 base, J lost 6 bases, and 7 bases lay in between. The CDR3 extends over 13 amino acids. Germline V gene sequence: CDR1 LNHDA, CDR2 SQIVND (reference sequence). This CDR3 is CASSIGSTQPQHF. CDR3 bases: TGTGCCAGTAGTATAGGCTCTACTCAGCCCCAGCATTTT.

Comment on this clonotype: A single base separates this from a much larger clone, so it may be a read error. The chain carries TRBV6-1 and TRBJ2-7; 7 positions agree with TRBD1. Per germline, CDR1 MNHNS and CDR2 SASEGT. This CDR3 is 14 amino acids long. V was pared by 11 bases and J by 4 bases, with 14 bases of the junction left unmatched. The CDR3 is CASRRGQQNYEQYF. The CDR3 nucleotides are TGTGCCTCCCGAAGGGGACAGCAAAATTACGAGCAGTACTTC.

In its sample, this clonotype was seen many times. This chain uses TRBV7-8 with TRBJ2-2, with D perhaps TRBD1 (5 bases). The CDR3 extends over 16 amino acids. The V gene lost 5 bases and the J gene lost 2 bases, with 15 bases spanning the gap. CDR1 and CDR2 from the germline V gene are SGHVS and FQNEAQ. CDR3 residues: CASSHRAGPNTGELFF. As DNA, the CDR3 is TGTGCCAGCAGCCACCGGGCAGGGCCTAACACCGGGGAGCTGTTTTTT.

This clonotype showed up many times. The J gene is TRBJ1-5, the V gene TRBV20-1; the D gene is possibly TRBD1 (5 bases). V gave up 2 bases and J gave up 1 base, with 15 bases separating them. The CDR3 contains 16 residues. Germline CDR1 reads DFQATT; CDR2 reads SNEGSKA (reference sequence). This CDR3 is CSARKQEGLSNQPQHF. CDR3 bases: TGCAGTGCTAGAAAACAGGAAGGCTTAAGCAATCAGCCCCAGCATTTT.

This clonotype was picked up many times. The chain has TRBV24-1 and TRBJ1-2; unclear D gene. CDR3 length: 12 amino acids. V was cut by 5 bases and J by 8 bases, with 11 bases left in between. Germline CDR1 KGHDR, CDR2 SFDVKD. CDR3 bases: TGTGCCACCAGTGGGTGGGGAGGCGGCTACACCTTC. It encodes CATSGWGGGYTF.

The chain links TRBV25-1 to TRBJ2-2; 9 nucleotides agree with TRBD1. This CDR3 is built from 14 residues. Trimming at V came to 5 bases and at J to 7 bases, leaving 5 bases not matched to a gene. Germline CDR1 and CDR2: MGHDK and SYGVNS. The CDR3 DNA sequence: TGTGCCAGCAGTCACAGGGGGCGAGACGGGGAGCTGTTTTTT. Protein: CASSHRGRDGELFF.

This clonotype was detected many times. The J gene is TRBJ2-5, the V gene TRBV12-3 or TRBV12-4; D unclear. With 1 base removed from V and 5 bases from J, the gap between germline ends came to 14 bases. The CDR3 length is 15 residues. For the CDR3, the DNA is TGTGCCAGCAGTTTAGAGGGCGGTGCGGAGGAGACCCAGTACTTC. Amino acid sequence: CASSLEGGAEETQYF.

This clonotype was picked up many times. V usage is TRBV6-2 or TRBV6-3 and J usage is TRBJ2-5; D possibly corresponds to TRBD2 (5 bases). CDR1 MNHEY and CDR2 SVGEGT come from the germline V gene. CDR3 size: 14 residues. Trimming stripped 2 bases from V and 2 bases from J, with 9 bases between. In DNA form, the CDR3 reads TGTGCCAGCAGTTACAACGGGGAACAAGAGACCCAGTACTTC. Amino acid sequence: CASSYNGEQETQYF.

This clonotype was seen a few times. The chain couples TRBV19 to TRBJ1-1; unclear D gene. The germline gives CDR1 LNHDA, CDR2 SQIVND (reference sequence). The CDR3 has 15 residues. V lost 4 bases, J lost 4 bases, and 16 bases lay in between. The chain's CDR3 is CASSTLDLRVTEAFF. The DNA of the CDR3 is TGTGCCAGTAGTACCCTAGATTTAAGGGTCACTGAAGCTTTCTTT.

Ten or more counts support this clonotype. V gene TRBV27 combines with J gene TRBJ1-1, with D unresolved. Trimming shortened V by 3 bases and J by 1 base, and 12 bases separated the two germline ends. The germline V gene encodes CDR1 MNHEY and CDR2 SMNVEV (reference sequence). This CDR3 comprises 15 residues. Here the CDR3 reads CASSLRSAPNTEAFF. For the CDR3, the DNA is TGTGCCAGCAGTTTGAGGAGCGCCCCGAACACTGAAGCTTTCTTT.

The chain carries TRBV2 and TRBJ1-1; maybe TRBD1 (5 bases). Per germline, CDR1 SNHLY and CDR2 FYNNEI. This CDR3 is built from 15 residues. The V gene lost 3 bases and the J gene lost 6 bases, with 17 bases spanning the gap. DNA for the CDR3: TGTGCCAGCAGTGAGGCGACAGTTTCGGTCGCTGAAGCTTTCTTT. Encoded protein: CASSEATVSVAEAFF. The full variable domain, with the rest looked up from reference TRBV2 and TRBJ1-1, is EPEVTQTPSHQVTQMGQEVILRCVPISNHLYFYWYRQILGQKVEFLVSFYNNEISEKSEIFDDQFSVERPDGSNFTLKIRSTKLEDSAMYFCASSEATVSVAEAFFGQGTRLTVV.

Many counts were recorded for this clonotype. V usage is TRBV5-1 and J usage is TRBJ1-2; TRBD1 matches at 9 bases. V trimming: 0 bases; J trimming: 8 bases; junction bases outside the gene matches: 5. This CDR3 is 14 amino acids long. Germline lookup yields CDR1 SGHRS and CDR2 YFSETQ. This chain's CDR3 is CASSLVRQGVGYTF. CDR3 DNA: TGCGCCAGCAGCTTGGTTCGACAGGGGGTCGGCTACACCTTC. Filled out from reference TRBV5-1 and TRBJ1-2, the complete variable domain reads KAGVTQTPRYLIKTRGQQVTLSCSPISGHRSVSWYQQTPGQGLQFLFEYFSETQRNKGNFPGRFSGRQFSNSRSEMNVSTLELGDSALYLCASSLVRQGVGYTFGSGTRLTVV.

This clonotype was observed at least ten times. One end of the junction is discordant with germline, which a read error may explain. The V call is TRBV20-1, the J call TRBJ2-7, with 9 bases matching TRBD1. Germline V gene sequence: CDR1 DFQATT, CDR2 SNEGSKA (reference sequence). This CDR3 spans 14 amino acids. In DNA, the CDR3 is TGCAGCGCTAGTTGGGACAGGGATTCCTACGAGCAGTACTTC. It yields the protein CSASWDRDSYEQYF.

This clonotype was counted only a few times. This chain connects TRBV12-3 or TRBV12-4 to TRBJ2-5; D not resolved. The CDR3 contains 16 residues. Between the trimmed V and J ends, which lost 2 bases and 5 bases, there was a span of 18 bases. The CDR3 loop is CASSLKGVGTMETQYF. CDR3 coding DNA: TGTGCCAGCAGTTTAAAAGGAGTCGGAACCATGGAGACCCAGTACTTC.

At least ten counts were recorded for this clonotype. The gene calls are TRBV12-3 or TRBV12-4 and TRBJ1-5; D remains ambiguous. The germline V and J ends were trimmed by 3 bases and 11 bases, with 11 bases remaining between them. CDR3 length equals 12 residues. CDR3: CASSFSPRSQHF. The DNA for the CDR3 is TGTGCCAGCAGTTTCAGTCCCCGGTCCCAGCATTTT.

The chain links TRBV12-3 or TRBV12-4 to TRBJ1-2; 8 bases line up with TRBD1. J gave up 8 bases and V 5 bases, and 10 bases lay outside the gene matches. The CDR3 has 14 amino acids. The CDR3 is CASSPGTGTAGYTF. In DNA form, the CDR3 reads TGTGCCAGCAGTCCAGGGACAGGCACGGCCGGCTACACCTTC.

This clonotype was seen ten or more times. The chain couples TRBV12-3 or TRBV12-4 to TRBJ2-2, with TRBD1 matching 12 bases. V dropped 6 bases and J dropped 7; count of bases not matched to a gene: 6. This CDR3 has 15 amino acids. The CDR3 sequence is CASSGTGGGSGELFF. For the CDR3, the DNA is TGTGCCAGCAGCGGGACAGGGGGCGGAAGCGGGGAGCTGTTTTTT.

This clonotype has just one count. The chain employs TRBV20-1 and TRBJ2-5; D is perhaps TRBD2 (5 bases). The V and J ends lost 1 base and 2 bases respectively, with 11 bases between them. Germline CDR1 is DFQATT and CDR2 is SNEGSKA (reference sequence). This CDR3 spans 14 amino acids. In nucleotides, the CDR3 is TGCAGTGCTAGAGGGGGAGAGTCACAAGAGACCCAGTACTTC. This gives the protein CSARGGESQETQYF.

Many counts were recorded for this clonotype. The gene calls are TRBV7-9 and TRBJ1-5, with D unresolved. Germline V gives CDR1 SEHNR, CDR2 FQNEAQ (reference sequence). V was trimmed by 5 bases and J by 2 bases, leaving 7 bases between them. The CDR3 runs 13 residues. CDR3 DNA: TGTGCCAGCAGCATGCAGGGCAATCAGCCCCAGCATTTT. It translates to CASSMQGNQPQHF.

The chain carries TRBV6-5 and TRBJ1-2, with TRBD1 identical over 9 bases. The CDR3 has 15 residues. CDR1 and CDR2 from the germline V gene are MNHEY and SVGAGI. V lost 6 bases and J lost 6; bases outside the gene matches: 11. The CDR3 protein is CASSYLQGAHNGYTF. Here the CDR3 DNA reads TGTGCCAGCAGCTATTTACAGGGGGCGCATAATGGCTACACCTTC.

The table lists this clonotype with many counts. The chain combines TRBV6-4 with TRBJ1-6, with a weak D call TRBD1 (5 bases). The length of the CDR3 is 15 residues. Germline assignment: CDR1 MRHNA and CDR2 SNTAGT. V gave up 8 bases and J gave up 6 bases, with 17 bases separating them. The CDR3 spells CASRQLGLSNSPLHF. The CDR3 nucleotides read TGTGCCAGCCGACAGTTGGGGCTTAGTAATTCACCCCTCCACTTT.

The table lists this clonotype with many counts. The chain uses TRBV6-1 and TRBJ1-3; TRBD1 is a possible D gene (6 bases). CDR3 size: 14 residues. CDR1 and CDR2 from the germline V gene are MNHNS and SASEGT. Deletions cut 6 bases from V and 4 bases from J, with 13 bases between. The CDR3 sequence is CASRNQGNGNTIYF. Here the CDR3 DNA reads TGTGCCAGCAGGAACCAGGGGAACGGAAACACCATATATTTT.

This clonotype was seen more than once but under ten times. The chain combines TRBV6-1 with TRBJ2-7; maybe TRBD1 (6 bases). V gave up 6 bases and J gave up 5 bases, with 11 bases separating them. Germline CDR1 reads MNHNS; CDR2 reads SASEGT. The CDR3 length is 12 residues. Written as DNA, the CDR3 is TGTGCCAGCAGGGGGGCGCGCCACGAGCAGTACTTC. This codes for CASRGARHEQYF.

Many counts were recorded for this clonotype. The V call is TRBV6-2 or TRBV6-3, the J call TRBJ2-2, with 10 bases identical to TRBD2. V trimming: 6 bases; J trimming: 3 bases; junction bases outside the gene matches: 4. The CDR3 sequence is 15 residues long. From germline, CDR1 is MNHEY and CDR2 SVGEGT. This CDR3 reads CASSPGLAHTGELFF. The CDR3 region has the DNA TGTGCCAGCAGCCCGGGACTAGCGCACACCGGGGAGCTGTTTTTT.

This clonotype was detected ten times or more. The rearrangement joins TRBV7-3 to TRBJ1-2; TRBD1 matches at 7 bases. Trimming at V came to 7 bases and at J to 3 bases, leaving 14 bases not matched to a gene. Per the germline V gene, CDR1 is SGHTA and CDR2 is FQGTGA. The CDR3 is made up of 16 amino acids. In DNA, the CDR3 is TGTGCCAGCAAAAAGGACGGGACAGAGAGACACTATGGCTACACCTTC. Translation: CASKKDGTERHYGYTF.

This clonotype occurred many times. This chain uses TRBV9 with TRBJ2-5; D is tentatively TRBD1 or TRBD2 (6 bases each). The germline gives CDR1 SGDLS, CDR2 YYNGEE. The CDR3 is made up of 14 amino acids. Trimming took 4 bases from V and 0 from J, leaving 10 bases between them. CDR3 sequence: CASSPGDNQETQYF. CDR3 sequence (DNA): TGTGCCAGCAGCCCGGGGGACAACCAAGAGACCCAGTACTTC.

This clonotype has at least ten counts. In DNA, the CDR3 is TGTGCCAGCAGCCAGGGACGGGGTCCTTCACCCCTCCACTTT. It encodes CASSQGRGPSPLHF. The chain is built from TRBV11-3 and TRBJ1-6; a possible D gene is TRBD1 (5 bases). V lost 5 bases and J 9 bases, leaving 14 bases between the germline ends. This CDR3 region has 14 residues. CDR1 is SGHNT, CDR2 YENEEA, per germline.